The 8 T cell receptor beta chains presented below share a single source sample, sequenced in a study of OX40 agonist ivuxolimab in advanced cancers. Produced via immunoSEQ multiplex PCR; TCRdb's table is partial and in-frame only. The sample yields 45,000 to 55,000 clones, around 80% seen once. The specimen comprised CD4+ or CD8+ T cells sorted from blood, sampled in a trial of the OX40 agonist ivuxolimab. All receptors come from an adult with an advanced solid tumor such as melanoma, head and neck, liver or kidney cancer.

The V call is TRBV19, the J call TRBJ1-5; D is perhaps TRBD1 (6 bases). The CDR3 loop spans 14 amino acids. The germline V and J ends were trimmed by 4 bases and 5 bases, with 12 bases remaining between them. CDR1 is LNHDA, CDR2 SQIVND, per germline (reference sequence). The CDR3 coding sequence is TGTGCCAGTAGTACTAGTAGGGGGGATCAGCCCCAGCATTTT. This codes for CASSTSRGDQPQHF.

The chain couples TRBV19 to TRBJ2-5; D tentatively reads TRBD1 or TRBD2 (6 bases each). V was cut by 3 bases and J by 7 bases, with 12 bases left in between. The CDR3 sequence is 13 residues long. Germline loops: CDR1 LNHDA, CDR2 SQIVND (reference sequence). The DNA of the CDR3 is TGTGCCAGTAGTATTTCCGAGGGGGGGACCCAGTACTTC. Translating gives CASSISEGGTQYF.

V usage is TRBV30 and J usage is TRBJ2-4; D uncertain. The germline V and J ends were trimmed by 0 bases and 2 bases, with 8 bases remaining between them. From germline, CDR1 is GTSNPN and CDR2 SVGIG (reference sequence). The length of the CDR3 is 14 residues. The CDR3 coding sequence is TGTGCCTGGAGTGTACAGAGATCCAAAAACATTCAGTACTTC. Translated: CAWSVQRSKNIQYF. The full variable domain, its missing parts supplied by reference TRBV30 and TRBJ2-4, is SQTIHQWPATLVQPVGSPLSLECTVEGTSNPNLYWYRQAAGRGLQLLFYSVGIGQISSEVPQNLSASRPQDRQFILSSKKLLLSDSGFYLCAWSVQRSKNIQYFGAGTRLSVL.

This clone was picked up one time. The V and J genes are TRBV15 and TRBJ2-1; 10 positions match TRBD2. The V gene end was trimmed by 1 base and the J gene end by 0 bases; junction bases not matched to a gene: 6. This CDR3 spans 18 amino acids. The germline V gene encodes CDR1 LNHNV and CDR2 YYDKDF (reference sequence). This chain's CDR3 is CATSRGVSSGSSYNEQFF. The DNA of the CDR3 is TGTGCCACCAGCAGAGGCGTTTCTAGCGGGAGCTCCTACAATGAGCAGTTCTTC.

The chain employs TRBV5-1 and TRBJ2-5; 9 bases are shared with TRBD1. The J call may be incorrect, as the DNA end agrees better with TRBJ2-7. The germline CDR1 and CDR2 sequences are SGHRS and YFSETQ. The CDR3 totals 16 residues. The CDR3 nucleotides read TGCGCCAGCAGCTTGGCTCCGGGACAGGGAACTCACGAGCAGTACTTC. Its protein product is CASSLAPGQGTHEQYF.

J is TRBJ2-1 and V is TRBV21-1. TRBV21-1 is an annotated pseudogene. The CDR3 sequence is 17 residues long. CDR3 sequence: CASSKSLTGTIYNEQFF. The CDR3 nucleotides are TGTGCCAGCAGCAAATCCCTAACCGGGACGATCTACAATGAGCAGTTCTTC.

The CDR3, as DNA: TGTGCCAGCAGTGAGGCAGGGGCTACCTGGGGGGGCGGCTACACCTTC. It specifies CASSEAGATWGGGYTF. V gene TRBV2 combines with J gene TRBJ1-2, with D perhaps TRBD1 (6 bases). This CDR3 comprises 16 residues. Germline V lookup: CDR1 SNHLY, CDR2 FYNNEI. V lost 3 bases to trimming and J lost 8 bases, with 22 bases between them.

The V gene is TRBV5-1, the J gene TRBJ2-3; no reliable D call. There are 15 residues in the CDR3. V lost 0 bases and J 2 bases, leaving 10 bases between the germline ends. Germline V gene sequence: CDR1 SGHRS, CDR2 YFSETQ. The CDR3 reads CASSLASSPTDTQYF. The CDR3 region has the DNA TGCGCCAGCAGCTTGGCCAGCAGCCCCACAGATACGCAGTATTTT.